The next 4 T cell receptor beta chains were all read from a single sample in a study of early T cells in non-severe SARS-CoV-2 infection. TCRdb recomputed calls from the 5' RACE reads with MiXCR, one row per CDR3 protein. The data contain tens of thousands of distinct CDR3 sequences, around 12% of them seen just once; the ten biggest clones take up approximately 4.5%. The source material was whole blood. These TCRs come from an adult who was a healthcare worker with PCR-confirmed SARS-CoV-2 infection or an uninfected control (not recorded which).

This chain joins TRBV15 and TRBJ2-7; no firm D call. The germline CDR1 and CDR2 sequences are LNHNV and YYDKDF (reference sequence). CDR3 size: 15 residues. Between the trimmed V and J ends, which lost 5 bases and 3 bases, there was a span of 17 bases. The CDR3 DNA sequence: TGTGCCACCAGCCCGGACCCGAGGTCGAGCTACGAGCAGTACTTC. Protein product: CATSPDPRSSYEQYF.

The V call is TRBV15, the J call TRBJ2-5; no firm D call. Between the trimmed V and J ends, which lost 2 bases and 1 base, there was a span of 5 bases. The CDR3 runs 13 residues. Germline-derived CDR1 and CDR2 are LNHNV and YYDKDF (reference sequence). The CDR3 loop is CATSRPLQETQYF. DNA of the CDR3: TGTGCCACCAGCAGACCCCTCCAAGAGACCCAGTACTTC.

CDR3 DNA: TGCAGCGTTGTAGGGCGGGAGCCCATAACAGATACGCAGTATTTT. Translating it yields CSVVGREPITDTQYF. The V gene is TRBV29-1, the J gene TRBJ2-3; the match to TRBD2 covers 7 bases. Germline V gene sequence: CDR1 SQVTM, CDR2 ANQGSEA. This CDR3 comprises 15 residues. V lost 4 bases, J lost 3 bases, and 10 bases stayed unmatched.

This chain uses TRBV6-5 with TRBJ1-3; 7 nucleotides agree with TRBD1. The germline CDR1 and CDR2 sequences are MNHEY and SVGAGI. The CDR3 loop spans 16 amino acids. V dropped 6 bases and J dropped 9; count of bases not matched to a gene: 17. The CDR3 region is CASRSRWDRGRGTIYF. The DNA of the CDR3 is TGTGCCAGCAGATCCCGCTGGGACAGAGGTCGAGGCACCATATATTTT.